This T cell receptor beta chain was identified during a study of T cells after yellow fever vaccination (dated by TCRdb to between 2018 and 2021). Background for the entire study: The SMART-Seq v4 Ultra Low Input RNA kit was used to prepare libraries from fractions with low cell numbers. Bulk PBMC replicates and cell subsets were isolated from blood drawn at multiple timepoints before and after both primary and secondary immunization. Two healthy male donors, one aged 18 to 30 and one aged 30 to 40 years, were included in the cohort. To track T-cell clones before and after primary and booster YFV17D yellow fever vaccination, bulk TCR alpha and beta repertoires were sequenced longitudinally. The investigation overall reported the following: The secondary T-cell response was weaker than the primary response but faster, peaking on day 5 instead of day 15. A small share of clonotypes occurred in both CD4 and CD8 compartments, likely arising from convergent recombination. Because the study included only two donors, the extent to which the findings can be generalized is limited. After the booster, most clones that had expanded after primary vaccination were detected again (roughly 96% of CD4 and 88% of CD8), suggesting broad maintenance of memory. Because abundant contaminating clonotypes from the bulk population could be contained in FACS-sorted repertoires, computational filtering was required.

In regard to this clonotype: Its antigen remains undetermined. No base qualities exist here, and no much larger clone lies one base off it.

The treatment or condition label of this sample denotes: live attenuated yellow fever vaccine strain. At each blood-draw timepoint, two biological replicates of bulk PBMCs were obtained. PBMCs were isolated from peripheral blood using a standard Ficoll-Paque protocol. TriZol was used to extract RNA from bulk PBMCs, CD4 and CD8 fractions, and dextramer-positive and dextramer-negative fractions. TCR cDNA was made using 5'RACE template switching, a step that added a universal primer site and unique molecular identifiers. cDNA synthesis was primed from both the TCR alpha and TCR beta constant segments. Libraries were amplified in two PCR steps, with sample barcodes and sequencing adapters added in the second step. Libraries were sequenced on Illumina HiSeq 2500 (2x100 bp) or NovaSeq (2x150 bp). The authors' pipeline ran thus. MIGEC handled demultiplexing of reads and collapsing into UMI consensus sequences, while MiXCR performed V(D)J alignment. Using edgeR on replicate PBMC samples, clonotypes were called vaccine-responding if FDR was below 0.01 and the log2 fold change was above 5 up to day 15. Bulk clonotypes were assigned CD4 or CD8 identity according to which sequenced CD4 or CD8 repertoire held them at higher abundance. The public reads were run again by TCRdb, first through fastp at Q25 and then through MiXCR, and only productive beta chains were kept. Merged by CDR3 protein, the rows form single entries marked with the most common genes and DNA. The V and J calls follow TCRdb's processing rather than the paper's. In this sample the table shows 450,000 to 550,000 distinct CDR3 sequences, 21% of which occur a single time. About 15% of the sample lies in the top ten.

The sequence was collected from a man aged 18 to 30 who received the YFV17D yellow fever vaccine. Sequencing was performed on PBMCs, taken approximately 22 days after the first yellow fever vaccination.

Here the CDR3 is given as CASSPNSMVNTEAFF. DNA sequence: TGTGCCAGCAGCCCGAACTCGATGGTGAACACTGAAGCTTTCTTT. Recombination connected TRBV7-3 to TRBJ1-1, with an unclear D gene assignment. Reading from cysteine to phenylalanine, the CDR3 counts 15 amino acids. Of the read, only the CDR3 DNA is kept; its 45 bases are in frame from base 1. Sequences SGHTA (CDR1) and FQGTGA (CDR2) are obtained from the germline V gene. V is clipped by 5 bases and J by 0 bases, and the sequence between their germline boundaries is 13 bases long.